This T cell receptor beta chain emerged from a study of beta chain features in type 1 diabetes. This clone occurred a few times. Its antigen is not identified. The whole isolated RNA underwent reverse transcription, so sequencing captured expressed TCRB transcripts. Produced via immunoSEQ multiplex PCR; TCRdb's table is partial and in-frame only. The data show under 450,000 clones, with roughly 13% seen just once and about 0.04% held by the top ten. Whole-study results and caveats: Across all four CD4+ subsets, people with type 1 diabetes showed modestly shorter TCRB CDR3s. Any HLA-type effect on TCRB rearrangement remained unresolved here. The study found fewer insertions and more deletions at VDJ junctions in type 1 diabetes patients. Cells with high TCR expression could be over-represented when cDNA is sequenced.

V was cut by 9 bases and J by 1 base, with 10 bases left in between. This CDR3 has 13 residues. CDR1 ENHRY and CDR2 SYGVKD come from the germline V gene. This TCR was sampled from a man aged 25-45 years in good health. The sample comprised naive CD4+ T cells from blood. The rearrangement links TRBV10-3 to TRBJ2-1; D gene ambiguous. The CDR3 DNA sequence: TGTGCCATTGGCCCCCGGTCCTACAATGAGCAGTTCTTC. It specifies CAIGPRSYNEQFF.